The 3 T cell receptor beta chains in this list originate from one sample, sequenced in a study of blood T cells in healthy people across ages. A second PCR, run for about 6 to 11 cycles, used a sample-barcoded 5' primer plus a J-beta primer mix. Each CDR3 protein gets one entry after TCRdb re-called the 5' RACE reads with MiXCR. Of about 800,000 distinct CDR3 sequences in the sample, 20% to 30% were seen once. This same sample was also taken into another study, of T cells of mothers and their children.

The sample was blood. Every receptor here comes from a boy between 5 and 17 years old in good health.

V usage is TRBV10-3 and J usage is TRBJ2-7; 9 bases are a match to TRBD1. CDR1 is ENHRY and CDR2 is SYGVKD in the germline V gene. V was clipped by 2 bases and J by 2 bases; unmatched bases: 1. This CDR3 has 14 amino acids. CDR3 region: CAISEGTGTYEQYF. In DNA form, the CDR3 reads TGTGCCATCAGTGAGGGGACAGGGACCTACGAGCAGTACTTC.

This chain links TRBV5-5 with TRBJ1-1, with a possible D match to TRBD1 (5 bases). Trimming shortened V by 5 bases and J by 1 base, and 12 bases separated the two germline ends. CDR1 and CDR2 from the germline V gene are SGHKS and YYEKEE (reference sequence). The CDR3 sequence is 14 residues long. The CDR3 reads CASSWDSSNTEAFF. The CDR3 DNA follows: TGTGCCAGCAGTTGGGACTCCTCGAACACTGAAGCTTTCTTT.

This chain joins TRBV27 and TRBJ2-5, with D maybe TRBD2 (5 bases). Per the germline V gene, CDR1 is MNHEY and CDR2 is SMNVEV (reference sequence). Trimming took off 3 bases at V and 4 bases at J, with 9 bases between the two ends. The CDR3 contains 13 residues. CDR3 bases: TGTGCCAGCAGTTTTGACGGAGGAGAGACCCAGTACTTC. Protein product: CASSFDGGETQYF.